One sample yielded the 19 T cell receptor beta chains listed below, sequenced in a study of radiotherapy plus CTLA-4 blockade in lung cancer. Sequencing was performed with immunoSEQ multiplex PCR; in TCRdb, only in-frame clones are kept and a portion is missing. The sample carries about 45,000 clones, more than 70% recorded once. Source: peripheral blood, taken from a patient treated with radiotherapy plus ipilimumab. Receptors originate from a human donor with non-small cell lung cancer who had stable disease on radiotherapy plus ipilimumab.

This chain links TRBV28 with TRBJ1-2; 11 bases are a match to TRBD1. From germline, CDR1 is MDHEN and CDR2 SYDVKM. V shed 3 bases, J shed 1 base, and the junction held 4 bases outside the gene matches. CDR3 length: 16 amino acids. The CDR3 reads CASSFIGTGGNYGYTF. The CDR3 nucleotides are TGTGCCAGCAGTTTCATCGGGACAGGGGGTAACTATGGCTACACCTTC.

In this sample, this clone turned up once. The chain couples TRBV5-4 to TRBJ2-3, with 8 bases aligning to TRBD1. In germline, CDR1 is SGHNT, CDR2 YYREEE (reference sequence). V dropped 2 bases and J dropped 11; count of bases not matched to a gene: 7. CDR3 length equals 13 residues. Here the CDR3 DNA reads TGTGCCAGCAGCTTTGACAGGGGAAGGGGGCAGTATTTT. Protein product: CASSFDRGRGQYF.

This chain connects TRBV9 to TRBJ2-3; 7 nucleotides line up with TRBD2. This CDR3 has 15 amino acids. Trimming cost V 2 bases and J 1 base; bases outside gene matches: 4. Per germline, CDR1 SGDLS and CDR2 YYNGEE. CDR3 nucleotide sequence: TGTGCCAGCAGCGTGCCGGCGGGGGGCACAGATACGCAGTATTTT. Translated: CASSVPAGGTDTQYF.

The V gene is TRBV7-7, the J gene TRBJ2-7, with D tentatively TRBD2 (6 bases). The CDR3 is 13 amino acids. Trimming took off 5 bases at V and 0 bases at J, with 8 bases between the two ends. Germline assignment: CDR1 SSHAT and CDR2 FNYEAQ (reference sequence). This CDR3 reads CASSQTSSYEQYF. As DNA, the CDR3 is TGTGCCAGCAGCCAGACTAGCTCCTACGAGCAGTACTTC.

The chain links TRBV6-5 to TRBJ2-4; D is unclear. This CDR3 spans 12 amino acids. Germline V gene data show CDR1 as MNHEY and CDR2 as SVGAGI. The V gene lost 5 bases and the J gene lost 9 bases, with 11 bases spanning the gap. The CDR3 DNA follows: TGTGCCAGCAGTGATTCAGCGAGCATTCAGTACTTC. Encoded protein: CASSDSASIQYF.

The chain uses TRBV6-5 and TRBJ2-5; either TRBD1 or TRBD2 may fit D (5 bases each). The length of the CDR3 is 14 residues. Germline V gene lookup returns CDR1 MNHEY and CDR2 SVGAGI. The germline V and J ends were trimmed by 4 bases and 6 bases, with 15 bases remaining between them. CDR3 nucleotide sequence: TGTGCCAGCAGTTTACCGGGGCGGAGGCAGACCCAGTACTTC. Translating gives CASSLPGRRQTQYF.

The CDR3 protein is CASSTLQGRGDGYTF. The CDR3 nucleotides are TGTGCCAGTAGTACACTACAGGGTCGGGGCGATGGCTACACCTTC. V and J are TRBV19 and TRBJ1-2; D perhaps matches TRBD1 (6 bases). Between the trimmed V and J ends, which lost 4 bases and 6 bases, there was a span of 18 bases. The CDR3 covers 15 residues. Germline loops: CDR1 LNHDA, CDR2 SQIVND (reference sequence).

The V call is TRBV5-1, the J call TRBJ1-2; TRBD1 matches at 10 bases. The CDR3 is 14 residues long. The V segment lost 4 bases and the J segment 8 bases; nucleotides outside the gene matches: 8. Germline assignment: CDR1 SGHRS and CDR2 YFSETQ. The CDR3 sequence: CASSPTGTGVGYTF. The CDR3 coding sequence is TGCGCCAGCAGCCCCACCGGGACAGGGGTCGGCTACACCTTC.

The table lists this clone with a count of one. The chain couples TRBV4-3 to TRBJ2-7; the D gene is possibly TRBD2 (5 bases). CDR1 and CDR2 from the germline V gene are LGHNA and YSLEER. Trimming cost V 1 base and J 4 bases, with 14 bases left between them. The length of the CDR3 is 15 residues. CDR3 bases: TGCGCCAGCAGCCAAGCCCCGACTATCCAGTACGAGCAGTACTTC. It translates to CASSQAPTIQYEQYF.

The genes are TRBV28 and TRBJ1-5, with 8 bases identical to TRBD1. Germline V lookup: CDR1 MDHEN, CDR2 SYDVKM. The trim removed 4 bases at V and 5 bases at J, leaving 4 bases unmatched. The length of the CDR3 is 14 residues. CDR3 nucleotide sequence: TGTGCCAGCAGTTCTTACAGGGGGGATCAGCCCCAGCATTTT. Protein product: CASSSYRGDQPQHF. Based on the CDR3 plus reference TRBV28 and TRBJ1-5, the full variable domain is DVKVTQSSRYLVKRTGEKVFLECVQDMDHENMFWYRQDPGLGLRLIYFSYDVKMKEKGDIPEGYSVSREKKERFSLILESASTNQTSMYLCASSSYRGDQPQHFGDGTRLSIL.

This clone was found a few times. The V gene is TRBV30, the J gene TRBJ1-2; D unclear. The CDR3 sequence is 14 residues long. V lost 2 bases to trimming and J lost 7 bases, with 17 bases between them. Germline V gene data show CDR1 as GTSNPN and CDR2 as SVGIG (reference sequence). The CDR3 loop is CAWSRLSIRGGYTF. The CDR3, as DNA: TGTGCCTGGAGTCGGCTGTCCATCCGCGGTGGCTACACCTTC.

This sequence joins TRBV6-6 and TRBJ1-4; no clear D. The CDR3 consists of 14 residues. Germline CDR1 and CDR2: MNHNY and SVGAGI (reference sequence). Trimming took off 4 bases at V and 3 bases at J, with 9 bases between the two ends. The CDR3 DNA sequence: TGTGCCAGCAGTTCCGGGATCCCTAATGAAAAACTGTTTTTT. Translated, it gives CASSSGIPNEKLFF.

This chain joins TRBV9 and TRBJ2-2; D may be TRBD1 (6 bases). Germline CDR1 is SGDLS and CDR2 is YYNGEE. The CDR3 has 13 residues. The ends were cut back, 5 bases at V and 5 bases at J, with 10 bases in the middle. The CDR3 reads CASRLQGTGELFF. The CDR3 bases are TGTGCCAGCAGACTCCAGGGGACCGGGGAGCTGTTTTTT. The complete variable domain, with remaining parts taken from reference TRBV9 and TRBJ2-2, reads DSGVTQTPKHLITATGQRVTLRCSPRSGDLSVYWYQQSLDQGLQFLIQYYNGEERAKGNILERFSAQQFPDLHSELNLSSLELGDSALYFCASRLQGTGELFFGEGSRLTVL.

The chain has TRBV9 and TRBJ2-3; D is possibly TRBD2 (6 bases). In germline, CDR1 is SGDLS, CDR2 YYNGEE. Trimming removed 2 bases at V and 4 bases at J, with 11 bases between. The CDR3 totals 14 residues. CDR3 loop: CASSVGTYADTQYF. The CDR3 DNA reads as TGTGCCAGCAGCGTTGGGACTTACGCAGATACGCAGTATTTT.

The chain employs TRBV7-6 and TRBJ2-5; no definite D call. The CDR3 consists of 13 residues. The V end was cut by 1 base, the J end by 5 bases, with 8 bases between. Germline CDR1 SGHVS, CDR2 FNYEAQ. The DNA for the CDR3 is TGTGCCAGCAGCTTAGGCCGCCGTGAGACCCAGTACTTC. It yields the protein CASSLGRRETQYF.

V gene TRBV7-2 combines with J gene TRBJ1-1, with D possibly TRBD1 on 6 matching bases. The CDR3 has 16 amino acids. Trimming took off 5 bases at V and 0 bases at J, with 16 bases between the two ends. Germline lookup yields CDR1 SGHTA and CDR2 FQGNSA. The CDR3 sequence is CASSRDGGRMNTEAFF. Written as DNA, the CDR3 is TGTGCCAGCAGCCGAGACGGGGGGCGGATGAACACTGAAGCTTTCTTT.

Only one count was recorded for this clone. This rearrangement joins TRBV10-3 to TRBJ2-5; the match to TRBD2 covers 13 bases. CDR3 length equals 16 residues. Germline V gene sequence: CDR1 ENHRY, CDR2 SYGVKD. V was pared by 6 bases and J by 1 base, with 5 bases of the junction left unmatched. DNA of the CDR3: TGTGCCATCAGGGGGGGGACTAGCGGGGTCCAAGAGACCCAGTACTTC. This sequence encodes CAIRGGTSGVQETQYF.

This rearrangement joins TRBV11-2 to TRBJ2-2, with D possibly TRBD1 on 6 matching bases. The CDR3 is 17 amino acids. The ends were cut back, 0 bases at V and 1 base at J, with 12 bases in the middle. Germline V CDR1 and CDR2: SGHAT, FQNNGV. CDR3 bases: TGTGCCAGCAGCTTAGAGGTGACAGGAGGGAACACCGGGGAGCTGTTTTTT. Protein sequence: CASSLEVTGGNTGELFF.

The genes are TRBV2 and TRBJ1-5; 8 bases line up with TRBD1. CDR1 and CDR2 from the germline V gene are SNHLY and FYNNEI. With V trimmed by 6 bases and J by 7 bases, 8 bases remained unmatched. The CDR3 is made up of 14 amino acids. The CDR3 is CASRRDRGEQPQHF. CDR3 sequence (DNA): TGTGCCAGCAGAAGAGACAGGGGTGAGCAGCCCCAGCATTTT.